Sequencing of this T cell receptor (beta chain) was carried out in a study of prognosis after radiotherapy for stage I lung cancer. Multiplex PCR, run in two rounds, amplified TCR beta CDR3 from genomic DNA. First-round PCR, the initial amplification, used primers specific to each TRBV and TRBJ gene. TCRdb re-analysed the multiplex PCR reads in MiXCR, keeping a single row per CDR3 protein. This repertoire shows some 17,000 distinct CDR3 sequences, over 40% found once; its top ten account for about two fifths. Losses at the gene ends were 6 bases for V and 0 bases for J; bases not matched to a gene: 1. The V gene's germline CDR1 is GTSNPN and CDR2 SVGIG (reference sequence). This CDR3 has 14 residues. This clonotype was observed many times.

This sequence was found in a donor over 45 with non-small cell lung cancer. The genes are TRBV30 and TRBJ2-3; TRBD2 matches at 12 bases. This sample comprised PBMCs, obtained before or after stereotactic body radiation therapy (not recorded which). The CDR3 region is CACGTSGSTDTQYF. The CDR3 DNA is TGTGCCTGTGGGACTAGCGGGAGCACAGATACGCAGTATTTT.